This TCR beta chain was identified during a study of blood T cells in healthy people across ages. Study overall: Through template switching, about one barcoded beta molecule was captured per two T cells, as measured in model experiments. Study conclusions and caveats: Percentage of naive T cells showed a strong correlation with TCR beta diversity. Whereas aged donors had fewer naive CD4+ cells, long-lived donors had more of them and higher diversity. Age brought a roughly linear fall in TCR beta diversity measured per million T cells.

Of note for this clonotype: Its antigen is currently unknown.

Through a sample-barcoded 5' primer and a J-beta primer mix, a second PCR was run for about 6 to 11 cycles. Each CDR3 protein is one row after TCRdb ran MiXCR on the 5' RACE reads. This sample has around 800,000 distinct CDR3 sequences, with approximately 44% found just once. The V end lost 8 bases, the J end lost 2 bases, and 15 bases lay between the germline ends. The CDR3 sequence is 13 residues long. Germline V gives CDR1 SQVTM, CDR2 ANQGSEA. This clonotype was sampled from a man between 60 and 75 years old in good health. Sample: blood. The rearrangement joins TRBV29-1 to TRBJ2-5; D is perhaps TRBD1 (6 bases). CDR3 residues: CSTDERGQETQYF. The CDR3 region has the DNA TGCAGCACGGATGAAAGGGGGCAAGAGACCCAGTACTTC.